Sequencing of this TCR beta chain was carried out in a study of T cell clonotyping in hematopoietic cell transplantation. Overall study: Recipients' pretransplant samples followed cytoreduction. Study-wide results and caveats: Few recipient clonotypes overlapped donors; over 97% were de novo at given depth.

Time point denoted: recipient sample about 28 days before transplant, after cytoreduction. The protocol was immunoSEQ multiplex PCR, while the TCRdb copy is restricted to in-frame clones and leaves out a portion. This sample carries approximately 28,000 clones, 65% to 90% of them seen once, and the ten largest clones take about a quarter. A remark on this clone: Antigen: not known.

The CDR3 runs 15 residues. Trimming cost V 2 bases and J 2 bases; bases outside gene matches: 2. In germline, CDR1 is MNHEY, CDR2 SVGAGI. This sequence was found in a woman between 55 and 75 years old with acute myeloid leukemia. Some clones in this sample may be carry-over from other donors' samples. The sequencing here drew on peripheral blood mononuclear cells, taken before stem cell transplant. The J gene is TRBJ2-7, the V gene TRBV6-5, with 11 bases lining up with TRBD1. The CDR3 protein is CASSYRDRGTYEQYF. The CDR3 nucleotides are TGTGCCAGCAGTTACCGGGACAGGGGGACCTACGAGCAGTACTTC.